This TCR beta chain derives from a study of T cell changes during pregnancy in multiple sclerosis. Clones were read by immunoSEQ multiplex PCR, and TCRdb kept only the in-frame ones, dropping some. The sample includes around 25,000 clones, about 82% of them seen just once. The sample holds one count of this clone. The origin of this receptor is a female donor in good health, enrolled as a control in a pregnancy study. The sample in question was CD8+ T cells from peripheral blood mononuclear cells, obtained in the first trimester of pregnancy.

The CDR3 spells CASRLGTGDTGELFF. The DNA of the CDR3 is TGTGCCAGCAGACTCGGGACAGGGGATACCGGGGAGCTGTTTTTT. V usage is TRBV6-5 and J usage is TRBJ2-2; 10 bases agree with TRBD1. The J segment lost 5 bases and the V segment lost 6 bases, leaving 6 bases of the junction unmatched. Germline assignment: CDR1 MNHEY and CDR2 SVGAGI. The length of the CDR3 is 15 residues.